This T cell receptor (beta chain) was captured by sequencing in a study of T cell responses to AZD1222 COVID-19 vaccine. Broader study findings: Vaccine-associated CD4 TCRs spanned spike, dominant at 160-218 and 743-854. Among those given AZD1222, only five or six were seropositive at baseline. The repertoires were collected only after the peak T cell response. As reported, nearly half of all spike-specific TCRs target variant regions that are unmutated.

Data came from immunoSEQ multiplex PCR; TCRdb stores just in-frame clones and leaves some out. The sample comprises about 80,000 clones, approximately 83% of which are singletons, and roughly 3.1% rests with the top ten. Details on this clone: Its antigen is currently unknown.

The material sequenced was peripheral blood, taken 28 days after the second AZD1222 dose. The TCR comes from an adult who received the AZD1222 COVID-19 vaccine.

The CDR3 loop reads CAWSSPGQPYEQYF. DNA of the CDR3: TGTGCCTGGAGTTCCCCGGGACAGCCTTACGAGCAGTACTTC. The chain has TRBV30 and TRBJ2-7, with 7 bases matching TRBD1. This CDR3 has 14 residues. Germline CDR1 and CDR2: GTSNPN and SVGIG (reference sequence). Trimming took 2 bases from V and 4 from J; bases not matched to a gene: 8.